A selection of T cell receptor beta chains follows, all from one sample in a study of shared clonotypes between healthy human individuals. Some clones are missing from TCRdb's copy, which holds only in-frame ones; the method was immunoSEQ multiplex PCR. The sample yields some 580,000 clones, more than 95% seen once. Specimen: naive CD4+ T cells sorted from blood. Source of these receptors: a woman aged 25 to 45 in good health. The conserved cysteine and the conserved F or W are not part of the CDR3 here.

j_call	v_call	cdr3_aa
TRBJ2-7	TRBV5-1	ASSGDGFGEQY
TRBJ2-5	TRBV27	ASSLSGTSWETQY
TRBJ1-1	TRBV29-1	SGRLQGYTEAF
TRBJ2-3	TRBV10-3	AISESLGLAGGHADTQY
TRBJ2-5	TRBV6-6	ASSLGGRWETQY
TRBJ1-5	TRBV18	ASSPGRTDQPQH
TRBJ1-4	TRBV5-1	ASSLMGTATNEKLF
TRBJ1-1	TRBV19	ASSIVSATNTEAF
TRBJ2-3	TRBV6-1	ASSENPTTDTQY
TRBJ1-2	TRBV28	ATSDSPNYGYT
TRBJ2-7	TRBV18	ASSPGQGVAYEQY
TRBJ1-5	TRBV4-1	ASSQGNLREGLSQPQH
TRBJ1-1	TRBV4-2	ASRPKQENTEAF
TRBJ2-1	TRBV5-1	ASSHTSGTSYNEQF
TRBJ1-2	TRBV2	ASSERQGAGGYT
TRBJ1-1	TRBV7-2	ASSLRGLGNTEAF
TRBJ2-1	TRBV7-3	ASSLSRTGNEQF
TRBJ1-1	TRBV11-2	ASSPVTPTANTEAF
TRBJ2-7	TRBV9	ASSVAMSSRFTSYEQY
TRBJ2-7	TRBV28	ASSQTEYEQY
TRBJ2-7	TRBV11-2	ASRGGTKVTYEQY
TRBJ2-7	TRBV19	ASKGAGGYYEQY
TRBJ2-3	TRBV9	ASSVDSTSGSTDTQY
TRBJ2-5	TRBV5-4	ASSFRGEETQY
TRBJ1-2	TRBV9	ASSDPGVGT
TRBJ2-4	TRBV9	ASSVDPRTSDKY
TRBJ1-2	TRBV6-5	ASSPDSNYGYT
TRBJ1-1	TRBV7-8	ASSRQEGTEAF
TRBJ2-7	TRBV5-1	AIPLEGSYEQY
TRBJ1-4	TRBV28	ASSSPGPANEKLF
TRBJ1-3	TRBV11-2	ASSLVVGVSGNTIY
TRBJ2-1	TRBV11-2	ASSLGTSGTLNNEQF
TRBJ1-6	TRBV2	ASSDVASPLH
TRBJ2-2	TRBV28	ASSSGLAGGEVLGELF
TRBJ2-7	TRBV6-1	ASRTSEQY
TRBJ1-3	TRBV30	AWNAGSSGNTIY
TRBJ1-5	TRBV5-4	ASSPRGFGQPQH
TRBJ2-3	TRBV5-1	ASSFLAGEPDTQY
TRBJ2-5	TRBV5-4	ASREIGSGSGRETQY
TRBJ2-7	TRBV18	ASSPVRRGSDEQY
TRBJ2-4	TRBV5-4	ASSFWGPQNIQY
TRBJ2-5	TRBV29-1	SVELGQETQY
TRBJ2-7	TRBV18	ASSPPSRQGSDEQY
TRBJ1-1	TRBV6-6	ASTLTGASNTEAF
TRBJ2-2	TRBV11-3	ASSLGRAGNTGELF
TRBJ1-6	TRBV27	ASSFRAYDAASSYNSPLH
TRBJ2-3	TRBV4-2	ASSPGQGTDTQY
TRBJ2-5	TRBV30	AWSVTRAYQETQY
TRBJ2-7	TRBV27	ASRYRQGTNYEQY